Below are 14 T cell receptor beta chains sequenced from a single sample in a study of blood T cells in healthy people across ages. A second PCR, run for about 7 to 11 cycles, used a sample-barcoded 5' primer plus a J-beta primer mix. One entry per CDR3 protein, called by TCRdb with MiXCR from the 5' RACE reads. The sample shows 1.5 million or so distinct CDR3 sequences, roughly 43% of them seen only once. The sample consisted of blood. The receptor set was obtained from a woman younger than 30 in good health.

The chain has TRBV12-3 or TRBV12-4 and TRBJ2-2; 16 bases match TRBD2. The CDR3 sequence is 18 residues long. The V gene end was trimmed by 4 bases and the J gene end by 4 bases; junction bases not matched to a gene: 6. This chain's CDR3 is CASSSGLAGGLFTGELFF. DNA of the CDR3: TGTGCCAGCAGTTCGGGACTAGCGGGGGGGCTGTTCACCGGGGAGCTGTTTTTT.

This clonotype was seen once. The rearrangement links TRBV5-1 to TRBJ2-3, with 8 bases lining up with TRBD1. The CDR3 has 16 residues. V gave up 3 bases and J gave up 5 bases; unmatched junction bases: 11. Germline values: CDR1 SGHRS, CDR2 YFSETQ. CDR3 in DNA: TGCGCCAGCAGCTCCCAACGGACAGGGTTCATAGATACGCAGTATTTT. It translates to CASSSQRTGFIDTQYF. Looking up the rest from reference TRBV5-1 and TRBJ2-3 gives the full variable domain: KAGVTQTPRYLIKTRGQQVTLSCSPISGHRSVSWYQQTPGQGLQFLFEYFSETQRNKGNFPGRFSGRQFSNSRSEMNVSTLELGDSALYLCASSSQRTGFIDTQYFGPGTRLTVL.

This clonotype showed up just a few times. The chain joins TRBV7-8 to TRBJ2-1; the match to TRBD2 covers 7 bases. This CDR3 has 17 amino acids. Germline V gene data show CDR1 as SGHVS and CDR2 as FQNEAQ. The junction had 7 bases not matched to a gene; V was cut back by 2 bases and J by 0 bases. The CDR3 loop is CASSLSGAASSYNEQFF. CDR3 DNA sequence: TGTGCCAGCAGCTTAAGCGGGGCCGCCAGCTCCTACAATGAGCAGTTCTTC.

CDR3 nucleotide sequence: TGTGCCAGCAGTCGGGATGAGGCCGTCTTGCGGGGCTACACCTTC. Protein sequence: CASSRDEAVLRGYTF. The chain carries TRBV7-8 and TRBJ1-2, with D uncertain. CDR3 size: 15 residues. Trimming pared 6 bases from V and 8 bases from J, leaving 22 bases between. CDR1 is SGHVS and CDR2 is FQNEAQ in the germline V gene.

The rearrangement links TRBV10-3 to TRBJ2-1; 12 bases align to TRBD2. CDR3 length equals 15 residues. V shed 6 bases and J 9 bases; nucleotides not matched to a gene: 9. CDR1 ENHRY and CDR2 SYGVKD come from the germline V gene. CDR3 amino acids: CAIRTSSGRAGEQFF. Here the CDR3 DNA reads TGTGCCATCAGAACATCTAGCGGGAGGGCTGGTGAGCAGTTCTTC.

This clonotype was counted a few times. The chain joins TRBV20-1 to TRBJ2-2; D unresolved. Germline V lookup: CDR1 DFQATT, CDR2 SNEGSKA (reference sequence). V was cut by 6 bases and J by 7 bases, with 15 bases left in between. The CDR3 loop spans 13 amino acids. CDR3 loop: CSAPMGGGGELFF. In DNA form, the CDR3 reads TGCAGTGCACCGATGGGCGGCGGCGGGGAGCTGTTTTTT.

The genes are TRBV20-1 and TRBJ2-5; D remains unclear. Trimming cost V 3 bases and J 11 bases, with 13 bases left between them. Germline loops: CDR1 DFQATT, CDR2 SNEGSKA (reference sequence). The CDR3 is 11 residues long. DNA of the CDR3: TGCAGTGCTAGCCCCGGCCGTGAGCAGTACTTC. It is translated as CSASPGREQYF.

There are a few counts of this clonotype. The chain carries TRBV25-1 and TRBJ2-7, with 7 bases identical to TRBD1. The CDR3 has 14 residues. The J segment lost 0 bases and the V segment lost 9 bases, leaving 8 bases of the junction unmatched. The germline gives CDR1 MGHDK, CDR2 SYGVNS. CDR3 in DNA: TGTGCCAGTCTGGGACAGCAAGGCTCCTACGAGCAGTACTTC. Its protein product is CASLGQQGSYEQYF.

This chain joins TRBV20-1 and TRBJ2-4; weak D call: TRBD1 (5 bases). There are 13 residues in the CDR3. V dropped 6 bases and J dropped 13 bases, with 22 bases sitting between them. Germline V CDR1 and CDR2: DFQATT, SNEGSKA (reference sequence). The CDR3 region is CSAQGYSYNEQYF. The CDR3 DNA reads as TGCAGTGCCCAGGGATACTCCTACAATGAGCAGTACTTC.

The rearrangement uses TRBV27 and TRBJ2-3, with 11 bases fitting TRBD2. The CDR3 totals 15 residues. V gave up 6 bases and J gave up 5 bases; unmatched junction bases: 7. CDR1 and CDR2 from the germline V gene are MNHEY and SMNVEV (reference sequence). CDR3 nucleotides: TGTGCCAGCAGCCTTAGCGGGGGGGCCTTAGATACGCAGTATTTT. This translates into CASSLSGGALDTQYF.

This rearrangement joins TRBV28 to TRBJ2-7, with D hard to call. Germline CDR1 is MDHEN and CDR2 is SYDVKM. V lost 2 bases, J lost 2 bases, and 10 bases lay in between. This CDR3 is built from 14 residues. CDR3 region: CASSLPDPPYEQYF. CDR3 in DNA: TGTGCCAGCAGTTTACCAGACCCCCCCTACGAGCAGTACTTC.

The rearrangement uses TRBV28 and TRBJ2-1; 8 nucleotides line up with TRBD2. Losses at the gene ends were 5 bases for V and 5 bases for J; bases not matched to a gene: 11. The length of the CDR3 is 16 residues. In germline, CDR1 is MDHEN, CDR2 SYDVKM. CDR3 nucleotides: TGTGCCAGCAGTCGGGGAGCGGGAGTGGCTCACAATGAGCAGTTCTTC. Amino acid sequence: CASSRGAGVAHNEQFF.

The genes are TRBV6-2 or TRBV6-3 and TRBJ2-7; D is possibly TRBD2 (6 bases). V was cut by 8 bases and J by 5 bases, with 16 bases left in between. Germline assignment: CDR1 MNHEY and CDR2 SVGEGT. The CDR3 extends over 13 amino acids. The CDR3 here is CASGGTVGHEQYF. The CDR3 nucleotides read TGTGCCAGCGGAGGGACTGTCGGGCACGAGCAGTACTTC.

The chain combines TRBV7-2 with TRBJ1-2; D not resolved. The CDR3 consists of 15 residues. Germline V gene sequence: CDR1 SGHTA, CDR2 FQGNSA. V lost 5 bases to trimming and J lost 4 bases, with 17 bases between them. The CDR3 protein is CASSLPGRILYGYTF. The CDR3 DNA reads TGTGCCAGCAGCCTCCCCGGGCGGATTCTCTATGGCTACACCTTC.